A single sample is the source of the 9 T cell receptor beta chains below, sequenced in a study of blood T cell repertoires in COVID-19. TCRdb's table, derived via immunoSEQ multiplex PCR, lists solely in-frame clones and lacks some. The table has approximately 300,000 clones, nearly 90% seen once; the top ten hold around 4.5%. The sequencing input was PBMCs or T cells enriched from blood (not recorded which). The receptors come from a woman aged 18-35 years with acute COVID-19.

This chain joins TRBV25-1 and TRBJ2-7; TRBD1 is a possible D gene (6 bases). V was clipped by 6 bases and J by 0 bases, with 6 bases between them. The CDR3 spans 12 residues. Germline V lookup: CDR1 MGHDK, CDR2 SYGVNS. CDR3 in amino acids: CASRDSSYEQYF. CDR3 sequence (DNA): TGTGCCAGCAGGGACAGCTCCTACGAGCAGTACTTC.

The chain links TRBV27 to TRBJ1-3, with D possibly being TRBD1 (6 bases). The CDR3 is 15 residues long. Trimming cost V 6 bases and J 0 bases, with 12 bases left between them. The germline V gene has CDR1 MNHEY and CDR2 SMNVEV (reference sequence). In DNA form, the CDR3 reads TGTGCCAGCAGAACGGGACACAGCTCTGGAAACACCATATATTTT. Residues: CASRTGHSSGNTIYF.

The CDR3 here is CASSRRGDRNNSPLHF. The CDR3 region has the DNA TGTGCCAGCAGTCGTAGGGGGGACAGAAATAATTCACCCCTCCACTTT. V usage is TRBV9 and J usage is TRBJ1-6; 7 bases line up with TRBD1. With 5 bases clipped from V and 5 bases from J, the junction kept 10 bases outside the gene matches. Germline assignment: CDR1 SGDLS and CDR2 YYNGEE. This CDR3 contains 16 residues.

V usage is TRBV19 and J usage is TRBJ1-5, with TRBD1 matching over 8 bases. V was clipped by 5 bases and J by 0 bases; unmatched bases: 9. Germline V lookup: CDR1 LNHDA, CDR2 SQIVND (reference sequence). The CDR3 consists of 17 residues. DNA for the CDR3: TGTGCCAGTAGTCCATCCGGGACAGGTTATAGCAATCAGCCCCAGCATTTT. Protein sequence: CASSPSGTGYSNQPQHF.

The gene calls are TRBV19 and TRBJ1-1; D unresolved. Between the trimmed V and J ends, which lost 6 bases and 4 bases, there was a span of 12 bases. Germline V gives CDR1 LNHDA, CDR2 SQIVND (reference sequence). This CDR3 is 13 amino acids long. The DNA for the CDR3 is TGTGCCAGTAGCACCTTAGGAGGCACTGAAGCTTTCTTT. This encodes CASSTLGGTEAFF.

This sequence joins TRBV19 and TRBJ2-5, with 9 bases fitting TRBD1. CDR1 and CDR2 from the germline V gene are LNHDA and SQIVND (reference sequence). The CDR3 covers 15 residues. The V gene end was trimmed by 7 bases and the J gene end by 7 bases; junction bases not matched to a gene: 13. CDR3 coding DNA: TGTGCCAGTACCCCGGGACAGGGAACCGGACCGACCCAGTACTTC. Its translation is CASTPGQGTGPTQYF.

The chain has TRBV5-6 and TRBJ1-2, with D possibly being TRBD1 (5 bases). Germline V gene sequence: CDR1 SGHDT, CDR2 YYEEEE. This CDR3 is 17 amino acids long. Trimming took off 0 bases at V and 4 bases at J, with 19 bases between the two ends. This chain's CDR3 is CASSLGTGGTHVYGYTF. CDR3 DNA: TGTGCCAGCAGCTTGGGGACGGGCGGGACGCATGTCTATGGCTACACCTTC.

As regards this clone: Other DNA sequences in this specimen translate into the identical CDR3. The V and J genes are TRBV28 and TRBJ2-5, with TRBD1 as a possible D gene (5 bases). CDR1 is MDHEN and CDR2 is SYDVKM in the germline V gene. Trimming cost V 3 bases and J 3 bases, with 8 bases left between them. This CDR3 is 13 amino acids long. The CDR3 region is CASSLGREETQYF. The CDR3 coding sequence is TGTGCCAGCAGTTTGGGCAGGGAAGAGACCCAGTACTTC.

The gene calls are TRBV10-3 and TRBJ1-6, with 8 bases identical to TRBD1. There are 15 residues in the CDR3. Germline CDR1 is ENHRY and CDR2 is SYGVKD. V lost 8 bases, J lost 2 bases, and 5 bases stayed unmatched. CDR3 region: CAIGETGAYNSPLHF. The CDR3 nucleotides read TGTGCCATCGGGGAGACAGGGGCCTATAATTCACCCCTCCACTTT.